This is a list of T cell receptor beta chains from one sample in a study of blood T cells in healthy people across ages. A single record per CDR3 protein comes from TCRdb applying MiXCR to the 5' RACE reads. The repertoire includes around 1,500,000 distinct CDR3 sequences, over 25% of them detected once, and about 7.7% sits in the top ten. Specimen: blood. These receptors were collected from a woman in her twenties or thirties in good health. Both conserved end residues are part of each CDR3. A D gene is named only where the DNA matches it firmly. Some rows have no size entry. The others give once, few or many, or a class for an expanded clone.

j_call clone_size d_call v_call cdr3_nt cdr3_aa
TRBJ2-7 few TRBD1 TRBV14 TGTGCCAGCAGCCCGTTCCCGGGACAGGGACATTCCCACGAGCAGTACTTC CASSPFPGQGHSHEQYF
TRBJ2-1 . . TRBV21-1 TGTGCCTGCAGCAAGGCTGATGAAGCCGATGAGCAGTTCTTC CACSKADEADEQFF
TRBJ2-4 . . TRBV5-6 TGTGCCAGCAGCTTGGGAACAGGGTTAAACATTCAGTACTTC CASSLGTGLNIQYF
TRBJ2-6 . . TRBV9 TGTGCCAGCAGCGTAGCGGCAGGGCCCTCTGGGGCCAACGTCCTGACTTTC CASSVAAGPSGANVLTF
TRBJ2-1 many . TRBV29-1 TGCAGCGTTGTCAGGGAGACCTACAATGAGCAGTTCTTC CSVVRETYNEQFF
TRBJ2-4 many . TRBV28 TGTGCCAGCAGTAAAACAGGGACCTTAGCCAAAAACATTCAGTACTTC CASSKTGTLAKNIQYF
TRBJ2-1 few . TRBV6-5 TGTGCCAGCAGTTCTACTAGAAATCCCTACAATGAGCAGTTCTTC CASSSTRNPYNEQFF
TRBJ2-7 many TRBD1 TRBV6-2/TRBV6-3 TGTGCCAGCCGGGACAGTGCTTCCTACGAGCAGTACTTC CASRDSASYEQYF
TRBJ2-2 . . TRBV10-2 TGCGCCAGCACGACGGGCGGGGAGCTGTTTTTT CASTTGGELFF
TRBJ1-1 . . TRBV12-3/TRBV12-4 TGTGTCAGCAGGACTTGGAACAGGGTGAACACTGAAGCTTTCTTT CVSRTWNRVNTEAFF
TRBJ1-1 . . TRBV14 TGTGCCAGCAGCCAAGATCACACTGAAGCTTTCTTT CASSQDHTEAFF
TRBJ1-2 . TRBD1 TRBV28 TGTGCCAGCAGGATACAGGGGGGCTCTAACTATGGCTACACCTTC CASRIQGGSNYGYTF
TRBJ2-7 once TRBD2 TRBV10-3 TGTGCCATCAAGCCGGGACTAGCGGGACTCTACGAGCAGTACTTC CAIKPGLAGLYEQYF
TRBJ2-5 . . TRBV5-1 TGCGCCAGCCAACTAGCCAGTCAAGAGACCCAGTACTTC CASQLASQETQYF
TRBJ1-2 . . TRBV2 TGTGCCAGCAATCTAGGTGATTATGGCTACACCTTC CASNLGDYGYTF
TRBJ1-5 . . TRBV10-3 TGTGCCATCAGGGGTGCGGGGGAAGGGTTTCAGCCCCAGCATTTT CAIRGAGEGFQPQHF